A selection of T cell receptor beta chains follows, all from one sample in a study of a mutant IDH1 vaccine in newly diagnosed glioma. Assay used: immunoSEQ multiplex PCR; TCRdb lists only in-frame clones, some missing. The data show 70,000 to 100,000 clones, with over 70% seen just once and about 5.1% held by the top ten. This specimen was PBMCs, taken from a glioma patient treated with radiotherapy, temozolomide or both. These receptors were obtained from a man aged 40-50 years with glioma. Some clones in this sample may be carry-over from other donors' samples. CDR3s include the opening cysteine and the closing phenylalanine or tryptophan. Each record gives: J gene, clone size, D gene, V gene, CDR3 DNA, CDR3 protein. D genes are given only for firm matches. Some rows have no size entry. The others give once, few or many, or a class for an expanded clone.

TRBJ2-7,-,TRBD2,TRBV30,TGTGCCTGGAGTAGCGGGGAGTTCAACGAGCAGTACTTC,CAWSSGEFNEQYF
TRBJ1-3,-,-,TRBV5-5,TGTGCCAGCAGCTTGAGGGGAAACACCATATATTTT,CASSLRGNTIYF
TRBJ2-5,once,-,TRBV19,TGTGCCAGTAGTATAGATGGGCTAGTCCAAGAGACCCAGTACTTC,CASSIDGLVQETQYF
TRBJ1-1,-,TRBD1,TRBV6-5,TGTGCCAGCAGGCCGCCGGGACAGGGGGCGGCTGAAGCTTTCTTT,CASRPPGQGAAEAFF
TRBJ2-3,once,-,TRBV11-2,TGTGCCAGCAGCTTAGGAGGGACCCCAGAGGAGTATTTT,CASSLGGTPEEYF
TRBJ2-7,-,-,TRBV7-9,TGTGCCAGCAGCTTAGAGACGTACGAGCAGTACTTC,CASSLETYEQYF
TRBJ1-5,-,-,TRBV11-2,TGTGCCAGCAGCCGAGGCTGGGGCAATCAGCCCCAGCATTTT,CASSRGWGNQPQHF
TRBJ2-1,-,-,TRBV6-5,TGTGCCAGCAGTTACGGCGCCTACAATGAGCAGTTCTTC,CASSYGAYNEQFF
TRBJ1-5,-,-,TRBV6-5,TGTGCCAGCAGTTACGGGAGGGGTAATCAGCCCCAGCATTTT,CASSYGRGNQPQHF
TRBJ1-2,-,-,TRBV20-1,TGCAGTGTAGTGACCCCACAGGGAGTCGCCTTC,CSVVTPQGVAF
TRBJ2-3,-,-,TRBV5-4,TGTGCCAGCAGCTTGGGGGGCGACGCAGATACGCAGTATTTT,CASSLGGDADTQYF